A single sample is the source of the 31 T cell receptor beta chains below, sequenced in a study of T-cell reconstitution after alpha-beta-depleted transplantation in children (dated by TCRdb to about 2016). Library method: PCR. Sequencing instrument: Illumina HiSeq 2500. Molecular barcoding was employed in the preparation of TCR libraries, with unique molecular identifiers being used to normalize TCRbeta repertoire quantification. TCRdb reprocessing: public reads trimmed at Q25 with fastp, clones called with MiXCR, in-frame beta chains kept. Identical CDR3 proteins give one entry, which carries the most common genes and DNA. Recorded for this sample are 330,000 or so distinct CDR3 sequences; around a tenth of them occurred a single time. The ten most abundant clones make up less than 2.5% of the sample. The sample consisted of PBMCs from the stem cell graft donor, taken from the stem cell graft. The source is a human donor who donated a stem cell graft to a child with acute lymphoblastic leukemia.

This clonotype was detected only a few times. The chain joins TRBV20-1 to TRBJ1-2; D unclear. The CDR3 contains 11 residues. V lost 0 bases, J lost 3 bases, and 2 bases lay in between. Germline V CDR1 and CDR2: DFQATT, SNEGSKA (reference sequence). DNA of the CDR3: TGCAGTGCTAGAGACGACTATGGCTACACCTTC. This gives the protein CSARDDYGYTF.

Only a few counts were recorded for this clonotype. The rearrangement joins TRBV9 to TRBJ2-1, with D perhaps TRBD2 (5 bases). The CDR3 is 14 amino acids. The V gene lost 0 bases and the J gene lost 13 bases, with 17 bases spanning the gap. Germline V gene data show CDR1 as SGDLS and CDR2 as YYNGEE. CDR3 nucleotides: TGTGCCAGCAGCGTAGCAGTGGGAGCCCTAACCCAGTTCTTC. It is translated as CASSVAVGALTQFF.

V is TRBV9 and J is TRBJ2-1; 9 bases line up with TRBD1. The CDR3 contains 16 residues. Germline CDR1 and CDR2: SGDLS and YYNGEE. V was pared by 4 bases and J by 6 bases, with 11 bases of the junction left unmatched. CDR3 sequence: CASSPRTGVLVNEQFF. The DNA for the CDR3 is TGTGCCAGCAGCCCCCGGACAGGGGTATTGGTCAATGAGCAGTTCTTC. Based on the CDR3 plus reference TRBV9 and TRBJ2-1, the full variable domain is DSGVTQTPKHLITATGQRVTLRCSPRSGDLSVYWYQQSLDQGLQFLIQYYNGEERAKGNILERFSAQQFPDLHSELNLSSLELGDSALYFCASSPRTGVLVNEQFFGPGTRLTVL.

The chain recombines TRBV7-9 with TRBJ2-7; D is uncertain. This CDR3 region has 16 residues. Trimming stripped 5 bases from V and 2 bases from J, with 19 bases between. CDR1 and CDR2 from the germline V gene are SEHNR and FQNEAQ (reference sequence). The DNA for the CDR3 is TGTGCCAGCAGCCCCCAGTTCCGGATCTATACCTACGAGCAGTACTTC. The encoded protein is CASSPQFRIYTYEQYF.

This clonotype was seen only a few times. V and J are TRBV27 and TRBJ2-2; 13 bases are a match to TRBD2. After removal of 7 bases from V and 8 bases from J, the junction contained 19 bases not matched to a gene. Germline loops: CDR1 MNHEY, CDR2 SMNVEV (reference sequence). This CDR3 is built from 19 residues. The DNA of the CDR3 is TGTGCCAGCACCTACCTCCGGACTAGCGGGAGTTTCAGCGCTGGGGAGCTGTTTTTT. This translates into CASTYLRTSGSFSAGELFF.

Many counts were recorded for this clonotype. The rearrangement joins TRBV4-2 to TRBJ1-1; perhaps TRBD1 as D (5 bases). V shed 0 bases and J shed 11 bases, with 16 bases lying between them. The CDR3 loop spans 14 amino acids. Germline assignment: CDR1 LGHNA and CDR2 YNFKEQ. The DNA of the CDR3 is TGTGCCAGCAGCCAAGAAGGCTACCAGGGATGGGCTTTCTTT. It is translated as CASSQEGYQGWAFF.

The chain recombines TRBV6-5 with TRBJ1-2; D remains unclear. Germline-derived CDR1 and CDR2 are MNHEY and SVGAGI. V was shortened by 2 bases and J by 0 bases, with 10 bases between the two germline ends. The CDR3 sequence is 15 residues long. In DNA, the CDR3 is TGTGCCAGCAGTTACGGAATCGTGGCTAACTATGGCTACACCTTC. Protein sequence: CASSYGIVANYGYTF.

The chain combines TRBV7-9 with TRBJ2-5; D uncertain. Germline V gene sequence: CDR1 SEHNR, CDR2 FQNEAQ (reference sequence). CDR3 length: 13 amino acids. The V end lost 3 bases, the J end lost 4 bases, and 9 bases lay between the germline ends. CDR3 loop: CASSLRKGETQYF. The CDR3 region has the DNA TGTGCCAGCAGCTTGAGGAAGGGAGAGACCCAGTACTTC.

The V call is TRBV5-1, the J call TRBJ2-4; 11 bases match TRBD2. CDR1 is SGHRS and CDR2 is YFSETQ in the germline V gene. V was clipped by 4 bases and J by 3 bases; unmatched bases: 15. This CDR3 is built from 19 residues. The CDR3 sequence: CASSRGRLAGNIGKNIQYF. The CDR3 coding sequence is TGCGCCAGCAGCCGCGGCCGACTAGCGGGAAATATTGGCAAAAACATTCAGTACTTC.

This clonotype was counted a few times. For the CDR3, the DNA is TGTGCCAGCAGCCAAGCCCCGGATACGCAGTATTTT. Translation: CASSQAPDTQYF. The rearrangement links TRBV7-8 to TRBJ2-3; no clear D gene. The germline V gene has CDR1 SGHVS and CDR2 FQNEAQ. The CDR3 consists of 12 residues. Trimming stripped 5 bases from V and 6 bases from J, with 9 bases between.

The J gene is TRBJ2-2, the V gene TRBV6-1, with 9 positions matching TRBD2. CDR1 and CDR2 (germline): MNHNS, SASEGT. CDR3 length: 16 amino acids. Germline trimming cut 4 bases from V and 2 bases from J; bases unmatched to any gene: 5. The CDR3 region is CASSGGLARNTGELFF. CDR3 in DNA: TGTGCCAGCAGTGGCGGACTAGCGAGAAACACCGGGGAGCTGTTTTTT.

In nucleotides, the CDR3 is TGCAGTGCTGCCGCACTGAGCGGGAGGGCCCTCGGTGAGCAGTTCTTC. Its translation: CSAAALSGRALGEQFF. The V and J genes are TRBV20-1 and TRBJ2-1; TRBD2 matches at 10 bases. The V gene's germline CDR1 is DFQATT and CDR2 SNEGSKA (reference sequence). V lost 5 bases to trimming and J lost 9 bases; unmatched junction nucleotides: 16. This CDR3 contains 16 residues.

This clonotype was observed at least ten times. J is TRBJ1-1 and V is TRBV5-1, with 7 bases fitting TRBD1. The germline CDR1 and CDR2 sequences are SGHRS and YFSETQ. CDR3 length equals 14 residues. Unmatched junction bases numbered 5, after V lost 3 bases and J lost 3 bases. The CDR3 DNA follows: TGCGCCAGCAGCTCTTACAGGGGAGACACTGAAGCTTTCTTT. Translation gives CASSSYRGDTEAFF.

This clonotype was detected many times. J is TRBJ2-7 and V is TRBV4-2; 11 nucleotides match TRBD2. This CDR3 has 15 amino acids. The trim removed 0 bases at V and 6 bases at J, leaving 4 bases unmatched. Germline values: CDR1 LGHNA, CDR2 YNFKEQ. The CDR3 bases are TGTGCCAGCAGCCAAGAGGTAGCGGGAGGGCTCGAGCAGTACTTC. This codes for CASSQEVAGGLEQYF.

About this clonotype: A much larger clone is a single base away; this may be a read error. The V gene is TRBV7-2, the J gene TRBJ2-3; TRBD2 matches 7 bases. This CDR3 spans 18 amino acids. Germline lookup yields CDR1 SGHTA and CDR2 FQGNSA. Written as DNA, the CDR3 is TGTGCCAGCAGCTTAGCCCCCCTAGCGGCCCTAAGGGGAGATGCGCAGTATTTT. Its protein product is CASSLAPLAALRGDAQYF.

This clonotype was detected ten times or more. The chain joins TRBV12-3 or TRBV12-4 to TRBJ2-2; 10 bases align to TRBD2. Unmatched junction bases numbered 1, after V lost 8 bases and J lost 1 base. The length of the CDR3 is 14 residues. The CDR3 reads CASRTSGNTGELFF. The CDR3 DNA is TGTGCCAGCCGGACTAGCGGGAACACCGGGGAGCTGTTTTTT.

The chain's CDR3 is CASRRDRPYEQYF. CDR3 DNA sequence: TGCGCCAGCAGACGGGACCGACCCTACGAGCAGTACTTC. This chain uses TRBV5-1 with TRBJ2-7; D may match TRBD1 or TRBD2 (5 bases each). The CDR3 is 13 amino acids. The germline CDR1 and CDR2 sequences are SGHRS and YFSETQ. Trimming left V 5 bases short and J 2 bases short, with 11 bases between.

The chain joins TRBV12-3 or TRBV12-4 to TRBJ2-1; 8 bases map to TRBD2. The CDR3 consists of 15 residues. V gave up 6 bases and J gave up 1 base; unmatched junction bases: 5. The CDR3 loop is CASRSTSGSYNEQFF. The CDR3 DNA follows: TGTGCCAGCAGATCTACTAGCGGTTCCTACAATGAGCAGTTCTTC.

The CDR3 protein is CASSPDAGEKLFF. The CDR3 DNA reads TGTGCCAGCAGCCCCGACGCGGGAGAAAAACTGTTTTTT. The chain recombines TRBV6-1 with TRBJ1-4; D call uncertain. Germline V lookup: CDR1 MNHNS, CDR2 SASEGT. The CDR3 covers 13 residues. V lost 6 bases and J 8 bases, leaving 13 bases between the germline ends.

This clonotype was detected many times. This chain links TRBV7-3 with TRBJ1-1; D is perhaps TRBD1 (5 bases). With 5 bases removed from V and 1 base from J, the gap between germline ends came to 11 bases. The CDR3 loop spans 14 amino acids. The germline V gene has CDR1 SGHTA and CDR2 FQGTGA. The CDR3 loop reads CASSPGTTNTEAFF. The DNA for the CDR3 is TGTGCCAGCAGCCCGGGGACGACGAACACTGAAGCTTTCTTT.

The V and J genes are TRBV7-2 and TRBJ2-7, with 10 bases identical to TRBD2. CDR1 and CDR2 from the germline V gene are SGHTA and FQGNSA. The CDR3 runs 15 residues. Trimming took 5 bases from V and 4 from J; bases not matched to a gene: 8. The CDR3 region has the DNA TGTGCCAGCAGCGCCTATAGCGGGAGGCCATACGAGCAGTACTTC. Its translation is CASSAYSGRPYEQYF.

This rearrangement joins TRBV12-3 or TRBV12-4 to TRBJ1-1; D is uncertain. The germline V and J ends were trimmed by 1 base and 4 bases, with 16 bases remaining between them. This CDR3 has 16 amino acids. The CDR3 sequence is CASSLGATGRITEAFF. DNA of the CDR3: TGTGCCAGCAGTTTAGGTGCGACGGGAAGAATCACTGAAGCTTTCTTT.

CDR3 sequence reads: CASSRWDRDTDTQYF. CDR3 in DNA: TGTGCCAGCAGCCGTTGGGACAGGGACACAGATACGCAGTATTTT. This rearrangement joins TRBV7-2 to TRBJ2-3; 9 bases agree with TRBD1. From germline, CDR1 is SGHTA and CDR2 FQGNSA. The CDR3 length is 15 residues. J gave up 2 bases and V 5 bases, and 5 bases lay outside the gene matches.

The chain is built from TRBV29-1 and TRBJ2-1; possible D gene TRBD2, 5 bases. The ends were cut back, 4 bases at V and 2 bases at J, with 12 bases in the middle. This CDR3 contains 14 residues. The germline gives CDR1 SQVTM, CDR2 ANQGSEA. CDR3 in DNA: TGCAGCGTTGGACGGGAAATTCCCTACAATGAGCAGTTCTTC. This codes for CSVGREIPYNEQFF.

The genes are TRBV20-1 and TRBJ1-2, with no clear D. From germline, CDR1 is DFQATT and CDR2 SNEGSKA (reference sequence). CDR3 length: 14 amino acids. Trimming took off 0 bases at V and 8 bases at J, with 16 bases between the two ends. The DNA of the CDR3 is TGCAGTGCTAGAGATCCCGGCGGTCCCCTCGGCTACACCTTC. Translated: CSARDPGGPLGYTF.

The sample holds a few counts of this clonotype. The CDR3 sequence: CASSLDKSSYEQYF. For the CDR3, the DNA is TGTGCCAGCAGCTTAGATAAGAGCTCCTACGAGCAGTACTTC. This chain links TRBV7-9 with TRBJ2-7; D gene ambiguous. V lost 1 base, J lost 0 bases, and 7 bases lay in between. The CDR3 runs 14 residues. CDR1 SEHNR and CDR2 FQNEAQ come from the germline V gene (reference sequence).

The gene calls are TRBV9 and TRBJ2-5; 8 nucleotides agree with TRBD1. CDR3 length: 16 residues. V was clipped by 0 bases and J by 2 bases; unmatched bases: 6. In germline, CDR1 is SGDLS, CDR2 YYNGEE. The CDR3 sequence is CASSVAARQGQETQYF. CDR3 coding DNA: TGTGCCAGCAGCGTAGCCGCTCGACAGGGGCAAGAGACCCAGTACTTC. The variable domain in full, with the rest retrieved from reference TRBV9 and TRBJ2-5, is DSGVTQTPKHLITATGQRVTLRCSPRSGDLSVYWYQQSLDQGLQFLIQYYNGEERAKGNILERFSAQQFPDLHSELNLSSLELGDSALYFCASSVAARQGQETQYFGPGTRLLVL.

This clonotype occurred a few times. The V call is TRBV4-1, the J call TRBJ2-3; 10 positions agree with TRBD2. CDR3 length: 19 amino acids. Looked up from germline, CDR1 is MGHRA and CDR2 is YSYEKL. Trimming at V came to 0 bases and at J to 2 bases, leaving 11 bases not matched to a gene. CDR3 amino acids: CASSQDLRGTSGTTDTQYF. DNA for the CDR3: TGCGCCAGCAGCCAAGATCTCCGGGGAACTAGCGGGACCACAGATACGCAGTATTTT.

This clonotype occurred a few times. This CDR3 reads CATRALSPIYNEQFF. The CDR3 coding sequence is TGTGCCACACGAGCCCTATCACCTATCTACAATGAGCAGTTCTTC. V is TRBV19 and J is TRBJ2-1; D is uncertain. This CDR3 contains 15 residues. Germline assignment: CDR1 LNHDA and CDR2 SQIVND (reference sequence). Trimming removed 10 bases at V and 3 bases at J, with 19 bases between.

The CDR3: CASSGQHSNQPQHF. CDR3 coding DNA: TGTGCCAGCAGTGGGCAGCATAGCAATCAGCCCCAGCATTTT. This sequence joins TRBV2 and TRBJ1-5; the D is unclear. In germline, CDR1 is SNHLY, CDR2 FYNNEI. V was cut by 4 bases and J by 0 bases, with 7 bases left in between. The CDR3 covers 14 residues.

V and J are TRBV7-6 and TRBJ2-5; no clear D gene. CDR1 is SGHVS, CDR2 FNYEAQ, per germline. Trimming pared 3 bases from V and 5 bases from J, leaving 13 bases between. CDR3 length: 14 residues. CDR3 protein: CASSFMKGRETQYF. DNA of the CDR3: TGTGCCAGCAGCTTTATGAAAGGACGCGAGACCCAGTACTTC.